This T cell receptor beta chain was documented in a study of blood T cell repertoires in COVID-19 (dated by TCRdb to about 2020). For the wider study: Collaborator samples came from the United States, Italy and Spain and covered acute and convalescent phases of COVID-19. The material from the prospective study consisted of cDNA or gDNA derived from T cells, B-cell-depleted T cells, or PBMCs. Subjects who had been exposed to COVID-19, were actively infected with it, or had recovered from it provided the deeply sampled blood TCRbeta repertoires that made up the dataset. The repertoires were made available in a free public database intended to serve as a resource for research on the immune response to SARS-CoV-2. Samples came from the ongoing ImmuneRACE study (first 160 participants) plus 1,254 subjects from 6 global collaborators. A de-identified subject ID, COVID-19 status, age in years and sex were almost always included in the sample metadata. HLA class I and class II types, where available, came from metadata supplied by the sample provider rather than from assay-based typing. What the research found in general, with its limitations: The amount of clinical and demographic metadata varied by source and participant and was provided uncurated.

Reading from cysteine to phenylalanine, the CDR3 counts 16 amino acids. The retained sequence is limited to the CDR3, 48 bases, with the frame set at the first base. Via the germline V gene (reference sequence), CDR1 is PRHDT and CDR2 FYEKMQ. Trimming costs V 5 bases and J 0 bases, and their ends lie 13 bases apart. TCRbeta CDR3 regions were amplified from genomic DNA using the immunoSEQ Assay, a bias-controlled multiplex PCR. Concerning the study's data processing: Nucleated cell counts per sample were estimated from amplification of reference gene primers within the assay. To quantify the absolute abundance of each unique TCRbeta CDR3 rearrangement, sequence reads were collapsed and filtered. Productive Simpson clonality was computed per sample as the square root of Simpson's diversity index over productive rearrangements. As stored in TCRdb, this immuneACCESS dataset retains in-frame rearrangements with V and J assigned. A fraction of the clones does not appear; measured against another copy, unresolved V genes explain less than half of the discrepancy, and the remainder lacks a known reason. Clone size and the V and J calls come from that table; the DNA yielded D and trimming. Counted in this sample were some 78,000 clones; 90% of them appeared once. The ten biggest clones cover 4.3% of the sample.

Collaborating institutions collected whole blood in K2EDTA tubes following their own protocols. For TCRbeta analysis, collaborator samples were shipped as frozen whole blood, as isolated PBMCs, or as DNA extracted from either sample type. Comment on this clone: No antigen is known for it. Base-call qualities are not available, and no considerably larger clone is one nucleotide away.

The source of this sequence is a woman older than 75 with active or convalescent COVID-19. The sequenced sample was peripheral blood. The chain is made from TRBV13 and TRBJ2-2; TRBD2 might be the D gene, on 5 matching bases. The sequence in DNA is TGTGCCAGCAGCGCCACCCGGGGTTCGAACACCGGGGAGCTGTTTTTT. Its protein is CASSATRGSNTGELFF.